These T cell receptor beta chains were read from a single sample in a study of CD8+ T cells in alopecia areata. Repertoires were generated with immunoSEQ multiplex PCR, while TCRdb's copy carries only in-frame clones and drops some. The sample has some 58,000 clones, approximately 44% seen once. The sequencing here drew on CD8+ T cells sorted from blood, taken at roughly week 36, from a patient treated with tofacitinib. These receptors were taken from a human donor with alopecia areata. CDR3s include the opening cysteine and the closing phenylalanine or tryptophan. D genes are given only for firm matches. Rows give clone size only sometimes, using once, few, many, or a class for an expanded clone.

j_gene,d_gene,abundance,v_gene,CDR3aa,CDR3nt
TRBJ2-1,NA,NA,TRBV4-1,CASSQDRGVGEQFF,TGCGCCAGCAGCCAAGATCGAGGGGTGGGTGAGCAGTTCTTC
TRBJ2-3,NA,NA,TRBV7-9,CASSAGYFTDTQYF,TGTGCCAGCAGCGCCGGATACTTTACAGATACGCAGTATTTT
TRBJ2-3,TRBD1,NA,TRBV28,CASWDSLLTDTQYF,TGTGCCAGCTGGGACAGCCTACTCACAGATACGCAGTATTTT
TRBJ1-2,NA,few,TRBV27,CASRTPGWGYTF,TGTGCCAGCAGAACCCCCGGTTGGGGCTACACCTTC
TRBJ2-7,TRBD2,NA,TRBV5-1,CASSLGLADSYEQYF,TGCGCCAGCAGCTTGGGGCTAGCGGACTCCTACGAGCAGTACTTC
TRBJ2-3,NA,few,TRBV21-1,CARKGPRVTQYF,TGTGCCAGGAAGGGCCCACGGGTAACGCAGTATTTT
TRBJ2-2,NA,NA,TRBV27,CATSPANTGELFF,TGTGCCACCAGCCCTGCGAACACCGGGGAGCTGTTTTTT
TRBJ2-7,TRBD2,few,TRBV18,CASSPASGDYEQYF,TGTGCCAGCTCACCCGCTAGCGGGGATTACGAGCAGTACTTC
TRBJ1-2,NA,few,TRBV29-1,CSVGPTNYGYTF,TGCAGCGTGGGACCGACGAACTATGGCTACACCTTC
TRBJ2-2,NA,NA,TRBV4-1,CASSQEGDTGELFF,TGCGCCAGCAGCCAAGAAGGTGACACCGGGGAGCTGTTTTTT
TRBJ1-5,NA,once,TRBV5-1,CAKHRPQPQHF,TGCGCCAAACACCGTCCCCAGCCCCAGCATTTT
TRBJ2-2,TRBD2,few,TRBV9,CASSPTSGLNTGELFF,TGTGCCAGCAGCCCTACTAGCGGTTTAAACACCGGGGAGCTGTTTTTT
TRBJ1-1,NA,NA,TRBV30,CAWNPRGTEAFF,TGTGCCTGGAACCCCAGGGGCACTGAAGCTTTCTTT
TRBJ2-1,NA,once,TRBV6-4,CASSFWGSYNEQFF,TGTGCCAGCAGCTTCTGGGGGAGCTACAATGAGCAGTTCTTC
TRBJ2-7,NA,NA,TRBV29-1,CSVEGGRAEQYF,TGCAGCGTTGAAGGTGGCCGGGCCGAGCAGTACTTC
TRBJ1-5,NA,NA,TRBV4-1,CASSQETGQGQPQHF,TGCGCCAGCAGCCAAGAAACTGGCCAGGGTCAGCCCCAGCATTTT
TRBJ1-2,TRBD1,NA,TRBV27,CASSLLGQGYGYTF,TGTGCCAGCAGTTTATTGGGACAGGGCTATGGCTACACCTTC
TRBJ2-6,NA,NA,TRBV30,CAWAKGAAGANVLTF,TGTGCCTGGGCTAAGGGAGCAGCTGGGGCCAACGTCCTGACTTTC
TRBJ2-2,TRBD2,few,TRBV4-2,CASSQSTLAGDTGELFF,TGTGCCAGCAGCCAATCTACACTAGCGGGAGACACCGGGGAGCTGTTTTTT
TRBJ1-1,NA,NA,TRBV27,CASGAGSTEAFF,TGTGCCAGCGGGGCAGGGAGTACTGAAGCTTTCTTT
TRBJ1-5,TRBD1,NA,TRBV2,CASSLTSGTVHQPQHF,TGTGCCAGCAGTTTAACCTCCGGGACAGTTCATCAGCCCCAGCATTTT
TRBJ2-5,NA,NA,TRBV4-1,CASSGIGAPQETQYF,TGCGCCAGCAGCGGAATCGGGGCCCCACAAGAGACCCAGTACTTC
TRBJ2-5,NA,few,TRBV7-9,CASSLGGPETQYF,TGTGCCAGCAGCTTAGGAGGCCCGGAGACCCAGTACTTC
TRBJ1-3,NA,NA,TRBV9,CASSVGLSGNTIYF,TGTGCCAGCAGCGTAGGCCTCTCTGGAAACACCATATATTTT
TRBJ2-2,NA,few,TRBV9,CASSVAIKTGELFF,TGTGCCAGCAGCGTAGCTATCAAGACCGGGGAGCTGTTTTTT
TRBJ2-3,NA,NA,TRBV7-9,CASSFDRLTRTDTQYF,TGTGCCAGCAGCTTCGACAGGTTGACACGCACAGATACGCAGTATTTT
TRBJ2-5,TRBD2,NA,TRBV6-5,CASQTSGETQYF,TGTGCCAGCCAGACTAGCGGAGAGACCCAGTACTTC
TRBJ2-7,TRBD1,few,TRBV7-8,CASSEIGQGTYEQYF,TGTGCCAGCAGTGAGATTGGACAGGGGACCTACGAGCAGTACTTC
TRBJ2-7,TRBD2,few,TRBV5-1,CASSLVAGGYEQYF,TGCGCCAGCAGCTTGGTGGCGGGAGGCTACGAGCAGTACTTC
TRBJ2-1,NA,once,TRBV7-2,CASSPASGHNEQFF,TGTGCCAGCAGCCCCGCTAGTGGCCACAATGAGCAGTTCTTC
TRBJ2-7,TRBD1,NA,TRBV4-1,CASSLRQGANEQYF,TGCGCCAGCAGCCTCAGACAGGGGGCTAACGAGCAGTACTTC
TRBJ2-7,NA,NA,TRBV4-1,CASSQGGAYEQYF,TGCGCCAGCAGCCAAGGAGGGGCCTACGAGCAGTACTTC
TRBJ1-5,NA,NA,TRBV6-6,CASGWKEKGQPQHF,TGTGCCAGCGGCTGGAAGGAAAAGGGACAGCCCCAGCATTTT
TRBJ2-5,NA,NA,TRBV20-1,CSASSTEYF,TGCAGTGCTAGCAGTACGGAGTACTTC
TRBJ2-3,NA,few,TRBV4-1,CASSLTSNRDTQYF,TGCGCCAGCAGCCTCACTAGTAACCGCGATACGCAGTATTTT
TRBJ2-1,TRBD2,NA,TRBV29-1,CSVDPAGYNEQFF,TGCAGCGTTGATCCAGCGGGGTACAATGAGCAGTTCTTC
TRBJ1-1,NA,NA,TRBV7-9,CASSPPALNTEAFF,TGTGCCAGCAGCCCTCCGGCACTGAACACTGAAGCTTTCTTT
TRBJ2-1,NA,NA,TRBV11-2,CASSPTGSGEQFF,TGTGCCAGCAGCCCCACGGGGAGTGGTGAGCAGTTCTTC
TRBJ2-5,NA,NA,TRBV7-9,CASSVPAAQETQYF,TGTGCCAGCAGCGTCCCGGCGGCGCAAGAGACCCAGTACTTC
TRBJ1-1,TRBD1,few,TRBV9,CASSGGTVTEAFF,TGTGCCAGCAGCGGGGGGACAGTTACTGAAGCTTTCTTT
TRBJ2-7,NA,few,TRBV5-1,CASSLELLASDEQYF,TGCGCCAGCAGCTTGGAACTTCTAGCGTCCGACGAGCAGTACTTC
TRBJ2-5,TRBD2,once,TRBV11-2,CASSHPPGLAGGGETQYF,TGTGCCAGCAGCCACCCTCCGGGACTAGCGGGAGGAGGGGAGACCCAGTACTTC
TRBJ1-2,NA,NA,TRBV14,CASSPGIAGYTF,TGTGCCAGCAGCCCCGGAATAGCTGGCTACACCTTC
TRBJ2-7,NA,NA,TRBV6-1,CASSPNYEQYF,TGTGCCAGCAGTCCAAACTACGAGCAGTACTTC
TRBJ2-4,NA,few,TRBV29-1,CSVEEGIAKNIQYF,TGCAGCGTTGAAGAAGGAATAGCCAAAAACATTCAGTACTTC
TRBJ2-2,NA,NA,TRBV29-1,CSVISTNTGELFF,TGCAGCGTTATCTCCACGAACACCGGGGAGCTGTTTTTT
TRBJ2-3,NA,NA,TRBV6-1,CASRMWFGERYTQYF,TGTGCCAGCAGGATGTGGTTTGGAGAGCGTTATACGCAGTATTTT
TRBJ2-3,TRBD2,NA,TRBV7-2,CASRWGRADTQYF,TGTGCCAGCCGCTGGGGGAGGGCAGATACGCAGTATTTT
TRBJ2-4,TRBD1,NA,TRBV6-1,CASSEETGTGGTIQYF,TGTGCCAGCAGTGAAGAGACCGGGACAGGGGGTACCATTCAGTACTTC
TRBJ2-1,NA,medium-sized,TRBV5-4,CASAATDSYNEQFF,TGTGCCAGCGCTGCGACGGACTCCTACAATGAGCAGTTCTTC
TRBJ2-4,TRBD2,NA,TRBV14,CASSRGGIQYF,TGTGCCAGCAGCCGGGGGGGCATTCAGTACTTC